These 21 T cell receptor beta chains came from one sample sequenced in a study of cytotoxic CD8 clonotypes in ibrutinib-treated CLL. Some clones are missing from TCRdb's copy, which holds only in-frame ones; the method was immunoSEQ multiplex PCR. The table records around 200,000 clones, more than 75% of them present only once. The specimen comprised PBMCs, sampled after 12 months of ibrutinib treatment. The receptors were sampled from a human donor with chronic lymphocytic leukemia.

The gene calls are TRBV18 and TRBJ2-5; a possible D gene is TRBD1 (6 bases). This CDR3 has 15 amino acids. Germline V gives CDR1 KGHSH, CDR2 LQKENI. Trimming removed 1 base from V and 5 bases from J, with 14 bases in between. CDR3 loop: CASSPQAGVLETQYF. CDR3 nucleotides: TGTGCCAGCTCACCACAGGCAGGGGTATTGGAGACCCAGTACTTC.

This clone has just a few counts. V is TRBV6-1 and J is TRBJ1-1; D unclear. Trimming took off 0 bases at V and 5 bases at J, with 10 bases between the two ends. The CDR3 length is 14 residues. CDR1 and CDR2 from the germline V gene are MNHNS and SASEGT. The CDR3 region is CASSEAGLGTEAFF. The CDR3 DNA reads TGTGCCAGCAGTGAAGCAGGGTTGGGGACTGAAGCTTTCTTT.

The chain recombines TRBV18 with TRBJ2-2; D unclear. Per germline, CDR1 KGHSH and CDR2 LQKENI. The V end lost 2 bases, the J end lost 6 bases, and 13 bases lay between the germline ends. The length of the CDR3 is 15 residues. The CDR3: CASSPWVPLSGELFF. Written as DNA, the CDR3 is TGTGCCAGCTCACCATGGGTGCCCTTGTCCGGGGAGCTGTTTTTT.

The CDR3 region has the DNA TGCGCCAGCAGCCAAGGGACTAGCACCGGGGAGCTGTTTTTT. It specifies CASSQGTSTGELFF. The V gene is TRBV4-1, the J gene TRBJ2-2, with 7 bases that match TRBD2. V shed 1 base, J shed 4 bases, and the junction held 0 bases outside the gene matches. CDR1 is MGHRA, CDR2 YSYEKL, per germline. CDR3 length: 14 amino acids.

This chain's CDR3 is CAAKGGQTAYEQYF. As DNA, the CDR3 is TGTGCCGCTAAGGGCGGACAAACCGCCTACGAGCAGTACTTC. V and J are TRBV10-3 and TRBJ2-7, with a tentative D call TRBD1 (5 bases). CDR3 length: 14 amino acids. Trimming shortened V by 11 bases and J by 2 bases, and 19 bases separated the two germline ends. CDR1 is ENHRY, CDR2 SYGVKD, per germline.

The chain uses TRBV27 and TRBJ1-5; 7 bases line up with TRBD1. The CDR3 runs 14 residues. Germline V gives CDR1 MNHEY, CDR2 SMNVEV (reference sequence). V was pared by 6 bases and J by 3 bases, with 5 bases of the junction left unmatched. The CDR3 coding sequence is TGTGCCAGCAGCCCAGGGGGGCACAATCAGCCCCAGCATTTT. Protein product: CASSPGGHNQPQHF.

J is TRBJ2-1 and V is TRBV7-2; no clear D gene. The CDR3 is made up of 13 amino acids. Germline V gene data show CDR1 as SGHTA and CDR2 as FQGNSA. V was shortened by 1 base and J by 7 bases, with 8 bases between the two germline ends. CDR3 loop: CASSLVLGNEQFF. CDR3 DNA: TGTGCCAGCAGCTTAGTTCTCGGGAATGAGCAGTTCTTC.

The chain employs TRBV5-1 and TRBJ2-3; 7 bases align to TRBD2. The CDR3 totals 15 residues. The V gene's germline CDR1 is SGHRS and CDR2 YFSETQ. Trimming removed 5 bases from V and 6 bases from J; junction bases left unmatched: 12. The CDR3 DNA sequence: TGCGCCAGCAGGACGGGTAGCGGGTCCACCGATACGCAGTATTTT. Translating it yields CASRTGSGSTDTQYF. Drawing the rest from reference TRBV5-1 and TRBJ2-3, the complete variable domain is KAGVTQTPRYLIKTRGQQVTLSCSPISGHRSVSWYQQTPGQGLQFLFEYFSETQRNKGNFPGRFSGRQFSNSRSEMNVSTLELGDSALYLCASRTGSGSTDTQYFGPGTRLTVL.

The rearrangement uses TRBV9 and TRBJ2-7; possible D gene TRBD2, 6 bases. Germline CDR1 reads SGDLS; CDR2 reads YYNGEE. The CDR3 runs to 14 residues. V gave up 0 bases and J gave up 3 bases, with 10 bases separating them. The CDR3 DNA follows: TGTGCCAGCAGCGTAGGGGGGGTTAGCTACGAGCAGTACTTC. It translates to CASSVGGVSYEQYF.

V is TRBV28 and J is TRBJ2-5; 9 bases map to TRBD2. V lost 6 bases, J lost 5 bases, and 19 bases stayed unmatched. The CDR3 contains 18 residues. Germline V CDR1 and CDR2: MDHEN, SYDVKM. The CDR3 loop is CASSLLRSAGGGVETQYF. The CDR3 DNA reads TGTGCCAGCAGCCTACTACGAAGTGCGGGAGGGGGGGTGGAGACCCAGTACTTC.

V is TRBV7-8 and J is TRBJ2-1; 11 positions agree with TRBD2. The germline V gene encodes CDR1 SGHVS and CDR2 FQNEAQ. The CDR3 length is 18 residues. V lost 4 bases to trimming and J lost 0 bases; unmatched junction nucleotides: 8. The CDR3 is CASSSLAGAFSSYNEQFF. The DNA for the CDR3 is TGTGCCAGCAGCTCACTAGCGGGGGCCTTCAGCTCCTACAATGAGCAGTTCTTC. The full variable domain, rest sourced from reference TRBV7-8 and TRBJ2-1, is GAGVSQSPRYKVAKRGQDVALRCDPISGHVSLFWYQQALGQGPEFLTYFQNEAQLDKSGLPSDRFFAERPEGSVSTLKIQRTQQEDSAVYLCASSSLAGAFSSYNEQFFGPGTRLTVL.

V usage is TRBV2 and J usage is TRBJ1-2; TRBD1 matches at 10 bases. Germline trimming cut 6 bases from V and 7 bases from J; bases unmatched to any gene: 8. The CDR3 is 14 amino acids. The germline V gene encodes CDR1 SNHLY and CDR2 FYNNEI. This CDR3 reads CASSRDRGMTGYTF. The CDR3 coding sequence is TGTGCCAGCAGCCGGGACAGGGGAATGACTGGCTACACCTTC.

This clone was picked up a small number of times. CDR3: CASRGPGTSGGYNEQFF. The CDR3 DNA reads as TGTGCCAGCAGGGGTCCCGGGACTAGCGGGGGTTACAATGAGCAGTTCTTC. The chain links TRBV2 to TRBJ2-1; 14 nucleotides align to TRBD2. Germline CDR1 reads SNHLY; CDR2 reads FYNNEI. CDR3 length: 17 residues. V dropped 6 bases and J dropped 4; count of bases not matched to a gene: 8.

This clone has only one observation. The chain recombines TRBV2 with TRBJ2-5; D uncertain. Germline V gene data show CDR1 as SNHLY and CDR2 as FYNNEI. CDR3 length: 12 amino acids. The germline V and J ends were trimmed by 6 bases and 5 bases, with 10 bases remaining between them. The CDR3: CASREMRETQYF. The CDR3 coding sequence is TGTGCCAGCAGGGAAATGAGGGAGACCCAGTACTTC.

The chain carries TRBV14 and TRBJ2-5; 8 bases align to TRBD1. CDR3 size: 15 residues. V lost 4 bases and J lost 5; bases outside the gene matches: 9. Germline-derived CDR1 and CDR2 are SGHDN and FVKESK. The CDR3 DNA is TGTGCCAGCAGCCCCCGACAGGGGAGCAGGGAGACCCAGTACTTC. Its protein is CASSPRQGSRETQYF.

The V gene is TRBV6-5, the J gene TRBJ2-5; D tentatively reads TRBD1 or TRBD2 (5 bases each). V lost 8 bases to trimming and J lost 5 bases, with 15 bases between them. Germline loops: CDR1 MNHEY, CDR2 SVGAGI. This CDR3 spans 13 amino acids. CDR3 sequence: CASGTDIGETQYF. CDR3 sequence (DNA): TGTGCCAGCGGGACGGATATAGGGGAGACCCAGTACTTC.

This clone was detected only once. The chain uses TRBV19 and TRBJ1-6; 9 bases agree with TRBD1. Per germline, CDR1 LNHDA and CDR2 SQIVND (reference sequence). The CDR3 sequence is 16 residues long. The V segment lost 4 bases and the J segment 9 bases; nucleotides outside the gene matches: 10. CDR3 coding DNA: TGTGCCAGTAGTAGAGGGACAGGGCCTGTCGGTTCACCCCTCCACTTT. Its translation: CASSRGTGPVGSPLHF.

This rearrangement joins TRBV2 to TRBJ1-6; D is possibly TRBD1 (5 bases). V was clipped by 8 bases and J by 5 bases, with 10 bases between them. This CDR3 is built from 13 residues. Germline loops: CDR1 SNHLY, CDR2 FYNNEI. CDR3 in DNA: TGTGCCAGCGTCGGGGGTAATAATTCACCCCTCCACTTT. The encoded protein is CASVGGNNSPLHF.

The gene calls are TRBV7-6 and TRBJ1-1; a possible D gene is TRBD1 (6 bases). The CDR3 has 17 amino acids. V lost 1 base and J lost 3, with 18 bases in between. CDR1 and CDR2 from the germline V gene are SGHVS and FNYEAQ. The CDR3 nucleotides read TGTGCCAGCAGCTTAGTAGGCTCGGGGGGCAGGGACACTGAAGCTTTCTTT. This codes for CASSLVGSGGRDTEAFF.

This clone was counted between two and nine times. This rearrangement joins TRBV7-9 to TRBJ1-2, with 7 nucleotides matching TRBD1. The J segment lost 8 bases and the V segment lost 5 bases, leaving 5 bases of the junction unmatched. The CDR3 has 12 residues. Germline assignment: CDR1 SEHNR and CDR2 FQNEAQ (reference sequence). The CDR3 DNA reads TGTGCCAGCAGCCCACAGGGGTTGGGCTACACCTTC. It specifies CASSPQGLGYTF. The whole variable domain, filled in from reference TRBV7-9 and TRBJ1-2, reads DTGVSQNPRHKITKRGQNVTFRCDPISEHNRLYWYRQTLGQGPEFLTYFQNEAQLEKSRLLSDRFSAERPKGSFSTLEIQRTEQGDSAMYLCASSPQGLGYTFGSGTRLTVV.

V gene TRBV7-9 combines with J gene TRBJ2-7; TRBD2 matches at 11 bases. This CDR3 has 18 amino acids. CDR1 and CDR2 from the germline V gene are SEHNR and FQNEAQ (reference sequence). With 2 bases clipped from V and 0 bases from J, the junction kept 9 bases outside the gene matches. This chain's CDR3 is CASSLWGGLADSSYEQYF. CDR3 bases: TGTGCCAGCAGCTTATGGGGGGGACTAGCGGATTCCTCCTACGAGCAGTACTTC.